These T cell receptor beta chains were read from a single sample in a study of T cell clonotyping in hematopoietic cell transplantation. Some clones are missing from TCRdb's copy, which holds only in-frame ones; the method was immunoSEQ multiplex PCR. Among several thousand clones listed, about 26% were seen once. Sequencing was performed on peripheral blood mononuclear cells, taken 180 days after allogeneic stem cell transplant. The receptors stem from a male patient aged 40-50 years who had an allogeneic stem cell transplant from an unrelated donor, so the T cells may come from the graft donor. Some clones in this sample may be carry-over from other donors' samples. The CDR3 runs from the conserved cysteine through the conserved F or W. A D gene is named only where the DNA matches it firmly. Rows give clone size only sometimes, using once, few, many, or a class for an expanded clone.

V gene,clone size,J gene,CDR3 length,D gene,CDR3 protein,CDR3 DNA
TRBV5-6,NA,TRBJ2-7,11,NA,CASSLGYEQYF,TGTGCCAGCAGCTTGGGGTACGAGCAGTACTTC
TRBV9,NA,TRBJ1-1,14,TRBD1,CASSLGQGNTEAFF,TGTGCCAGCAGCTTGGGACAGGGGAACACTGAAGCCTTCTTT
TRBV6-6,few,TRBJ1-5,16,NA,CASSPPPERSNQPQHF,TGTGCCAGCAGTCCCCCCCCGGAGCGGAGCAATCAGCCCCAGCATTTT
TRBV5-6,NA,TRBJ2-7,13,NA,CASSIDESYEQYF,TGTGCCAGCAGCATTGACGAGTCCTACGAGCAGTACTTC
TRBV4-1,NA,TRBJ1-2,16,TRBD1,CASSRQYTGGAGGYTF,TGCGCCAGCAGCCGACAATACACAGGGGGCGCGGGTGGCTACACCTTC
TRBV30,few,TRBJ2-7,12,NA,CATGPSSYEQYF,TGTGCCACCGGACCGAGCTCCTACGAGCAGTACTTC
TRBV29-1,once,TRBJ2-7,12,NA,CSVGQGRHEQYF,TGCAGCGTTGGTCAGGGGAGACACGAGCAGTACTTC
TRBV30,NA,TRBJ1-5,13,TRBD1,CAWAQGNNQPQHF,TGTGCCTGGGCACAGGGGAACAACCAGCCCCAGCATTTT
TRBV28,NA,TRBJ1-2,15,TRBD1,CASTKGGQGIYGYTF,TGTGCCAGCACTAAAGGGGGACAGGGGATCTATGGCTACACCTTC
TRBV30,NA,TRBJ1-1,13,NA,CAWSETDGTEAFF,TGTGCCTGGAGTGAGACAGATGGCACTGAAGCTTTCTTT
TRBV30,NA,TRBJ1-1,14,TRBD1,CAWSVRTGNIEAFF,TGTGCCTGGAGTGTGAGGACAGGAAATATTGAAGCTTTCTTT
TRBV6-1,NA,TRBJ2-7,11,NA,CASRDSGPLGF,TGTGCCAGCAGGGATAGCGGACCCCTCGGTTTC
TRBV10-3,medium-sized,TRBJ2-7,15,TRBD1,CAIGQGSPPPLEQYF,TGTGCCATAGGACAGGGTTCTCCCCCGCCTCTCGAGCAGTACTTC
TRBV9,NA,TRBJ2-7,15,NA,CASSVEGGSSYEQYF,TGTGCCAGCAGCGTAGAGGGGGGGAGTTCCTACGAGCAGTACTTC
TRBV28,NA,TRBJ1-2,14,NA,CASSPVGFDFGYTF,TGTGCCAGCAGCCCAGTGGGCTTTGACTTTGGCTACACCTTC
TRBV5-6,NA,TRBJ2-1,13,NA,CASSRQPYNEQFF,TGTGCCAGCAGCCGACAGCCCTACAATGAGCAGTTCTTC
TRBV10-3,medium-sized,TRBJ2-1,17,NA,CAISEFPGGQTSDEQFF,TGTGCCATCAGTGAGTTTCCAGGGGGGCAGACTAGCGATGAGCAGTTCTTC
TRBV6-5,few,TRBJ1-1,13,TRBD1,CASSYLQGAEAFF,TGTGCCAGCAGTTACCTGCAGGGGGCTGAAGCTTTCTTT
TRBV30,NA,TRBJ1-2,12,NA,CAWSGSNYGYTF,TGTGCCTGGAGTGGCAGCAACTATGGCTACACCTTC
TRBV30,NA,TRBJ2-7,12,NA,CAWSGRGDEQYF,TGTGCCTGGAGCGGAAGGGGCGACGAGCAGTACTTC